The subject of this entry is one T cell receptor (beta chain). This clonotype was recorded many times. No antigen is known for it. No quality values exist for individual bases; no much larger clone is one base distant. Stable Graves' hyperthyroidism was defined as the absence of progression to ophthalmopathy over 18 months of follow-up. The hyperthyroidism patients were between 18 and 65 years old and newly diagnosed, with a disease duration of less than 2 months. The study excluded patients with uncontrolled infections, other autoimmune diseases, pregnancy or lactation. Diagnoses relied on clinical symptoms, serum thyroxine and TRAb, thyroid ultrasound and orbital computed tomography. PBMCs were separated from 10 ml of fresh peripheral blood using Ficoll-Paque density gradient centrifugation. Trizol reagent was used to extract total RNA, and RNA quality was then checked on an Agilent 2100 Bioanalyzer.

The TCR beta CDR3 regions were amplified from RNA transcripts. For the first round of RT-PCR on the TCR CDR3, the HTBI primer set was used together with the Qiagen OneStep RT-PCR kit. A second multiplex PCR round built the libraries, followed by size selection and purification. Sequencing of the libraries was done on an Illumina HiSeq2000 using paired-end 100 bp reads. The authors processed their data as follows. SOAPnuke was used to process the raw data, with reads discarded if the reads contained adapters or uncalled bases, had a mean Phred below 15, or lacked an exact constant-primer or identifier match. High-quality paired reads were merged using COPE v1.2.5, and each unique nucleotide sequence was defined as a clonotype. MiTCR v1.1 was used to align the clonotypes against IMGT TRBV, TRBD and TRBJ reference segments. Only V-J combinations with frequency above 0.0001, covering roughly 99% of repertoires, were analysed. A TCS score was defined as the ratio between F50 (clonal expansion) and ExV (chaos), using BLOSUM62-based TCRdist between CDR3 peptides within each V-J. Welch's t-statistics and random forest reduced fewer than 600 V-J features to roughly 13, which were used in a naive Bayes classifier (R e1071). TCRdb redid the processing of the public reads, applying fastp at Q25 and MiXCR, and retained in-frame beta chains. Under each unique CDR3 protein, matching rows form one entry showing the most common genes and DNA. The V and J calls were not made by the authors but by TCRdb's processing. The sample table holds approximately 320,000 distinct CDR3 sequences, of which roughly 15% were seen once. Roughly a third of the sample rests with the top ten.

This sample is part of a study of T cells in Graves' hyperthyroidism and ophthalmopathy (dated by TCRdb to between 2018 and 2020). Context from the whole study: Peripheral blood samples were taken at initial diagnosis, before any treatment was given. According to the paper, TCR Vbeta CDR3 sequencing was carried out on over 130 peripheral blood samples, which came from fewer than 50 ophthalmopathy, approximately 78 hyperthyroidism and roughly 17 progressor patients. The study also compared thyroid tissue and blood T-cell repertoires from about 6 Graves' hyperthyroidism patients. The roughly 100 discovery patients were divided at random into training and test sets in a 7:3 ratio. To identify TCR V-J signatures that set the groups apart, the researchers used a discovery cohort of 90 to 100 patients, made up of under 50 with Graves' ophthalmopathy and about 59 with stable Graves' hyperthyroidism. Once sampling was done, hyperthyroidism patients were given methimazole at a starting dose of 30 mg daily, whereas ophthalmopathy patients were given high-dose intravenous methylprednisolone. Whether ophthalmopathy could be predicted prospectively was tested in an independent validation cohort made up of fewer than 20 hyperthyroidism patients plus 17 patients who later progressed to ophthalmopathy. The study at large found these results: In validation, the model predicted progression to ophthalmopathy a median of approximately 6.3 months before onset, with over 60% sensitivity and 72.22% specificity. Blood samples also contained most of the expanded thyroid clonotypes (frequency above 0.001), which suggests that blood repertoires may reflect thyroid immune responses. A model built on a 13 V-J signature distinguished ophthalmopathy from stable hyperthyroidism, reaching roughly 88% sensitivity and around 82% specificity in cross-validation and 80%/75% in testing. No statistical method was used to set the sample size in advance, and investigators knew the group allocation.

According to the germline V gene, CDR1 reads SGHRS and CDR2 reads YFSETQ. Deletion took 1 base off V and 3 bases off J, with a span of 10 bases between the germline ends. The CDR3 starts with the cysteine, ends with the phenylalanine, and has 14 residues. Of all the DNA, just the CDR3 is kept, 42 bases in frame from base 1. Specimen: blood. The sequence is built from TRBV5-1 and TRBJ1-2, with no confident D gene call. The TCR sequence derives from a man aged 25-45 years with Graves' hyperthyroidism. The sequence in DNA is TGCGCCAGCAGCTTGACCGGGAAGGACTATGGCTACACCTTC. This translates into CASSLTGKDYGYTF.